Presented here are 21 T cell receptor beta chains from one specimen sequenced in a study of T cells and Merkel cell carcinoma outcomes. The table came from immunoSEQ multiplex PCR; TCRdb's copy has only in-frame clones and leaves some out. The sample carries roughly 11,000 clones, over 95% recorded once. The sequencing input was tumor tissue from Merkel cell carcinoma. All receptors come from a human donor with Merkel cell carcinoma.

This chain joins TRBV7-9 and TRBJ2-1; 9 nucleotides line up with TRBD2. This CDR3 spans 16 amino acids. J gave up 7 bases and V 1 base, and 8 bases lay outside the gene matches. Germline V CDR1 and CDR2: SEHNR, FQNEAQ (reference sequence). CDR3 sequence: CASSLGGGRAGNEQFF. The CDR3, as DNA: TGTGCCAGCAGCTTAGGAGGCGGGAGGGCCGGGAATGAGCAGTTCTTC.

The chain recombines TRBV28 with TRBJ1-5; D gene uncertain. The CDR3 is 14 residues long. Trimming removed 2 bases from V and 3 bases from J, with 8 bases in between. Germline CDR1 MDHEN, CDR2 SYDVKM. The CDR3 reads CASSLIEVNQPQHF. Here the CDR3 DNA reads TGTGCCAGCAGTTTAATTGAGGTCAATCAGCCCCAGCATTTT.

The V gene is TRBV14, the J gene TRBJ2-1; 12 bases match TRBD2. CDR3 size: 17 residues. V lost 3 bases, J lost 1 base, and 4 bases stayed unmatched. Germline assignment: CDR1 SGHDN and CDR2 FVKESK. In DNA form, the CDR3 reads TGTGCCAGCAGCCAGCGACTAGCGGGAGCGTCCTACAATGAGCAGTTCTTC. It codes for CASSQRLAGASYNEQFF. The variable domain in full, with the rest retrieved from reference TRBV14 and TRBJ2-1, is EAGVTQFPSHSVIEKGQTVTLRCDPISGHDNLYWYRRVMGKEIKFLLHFVKESKQDESGMPNNRFLAERTGGTYSTLKVQPAELEDSGVYFCASSQRLAGASYNEQFFGPGTRLTVL.

As to this clone: Other nucleotide sequences from this sample produce the same CDR3. The chain uses TRBV5-1 and TRBJ2-6; D is tentatively TRBD1 or TRBD2 (5 bases each). Trimming cost V 0 bases and J 0 bases, with 13 bases left between them. CDR3 length: 18 residues. Germline V gene lookup returns CDR1 SGHRS and CDR2 YFSETQ. CDR3 loop: CASSLDLAGSSGANVLTF. The CDR3 region has the DNA TGCGCCAGCAGCTTGGATCTCGCAGGGAGCTCTGGGGCCAACGTCCTGACTTTC.

This clone was seen a single time. This chain joins TRBV7-3 and TRBJ2-5; possible D gene TRBD2, 5 bases. The length of the CDR3 is 13 residues. Trimming shortened V by 5 bases and J by 7 bases, and 14 bases separated the two germline ends. The germline V gene has CDR1 SGHTA and CDR2 FQGTGA. The CDR3 coding sequence is TGTGCCAGCAGCCCAGTAGTTGGAGGGACCCAGTACTTC. This translates into CASSPVVGGTQYF.

The chain has TRBV10-3 and TRBJ1-5; 9 nucleotides align to TRBD1. Germline lookup yields CDR1 ENHRY and CDR2 SYGVKD. The CDR3 extends over 14 amino acids. After removal of 3 bases from V and 6 bases from J, the junction contained 3 bases not matched to a gene. The CDR3 region is CAISEQGAGQPQHF. CDR3 in DNA: TGTGCCATCAGTGAACAGGGGGCCGGTCAGCCCCAGCATTTT.

This sequence joins TRBV2 and TRBJ1-5; D is unresolved. Between the trimmed V and J ends, which lost 7 bases and 7 bases, there was a span of 14 bases. The CDR3 is 13 residues long. CDR1 and CDR2 from the germline V gene are SNHLY and FYNNEI. The CDR3 reads CASTPGSLQPQHF. CDR3 coding DNA: TGTGCCAGCACCCCCGGCAGCCTCCAGCCCCAGCATTTT.

This clone was seen just once. The chain links TRBV9 to TRBJ2-1, with D hard to call. The V gene's germline CDR1 is SGDLS and CDR2 YYNGEE. V lost 0 bases, J lost 5 bases, and 6 bases lay in between. The CDR3 runs 13 residues. CDR3 protein: CASSVGTNNEQFF. The DNA for the CDR3 is TGTGCCAGCAGCGTAGGGACCAACAATGAGCAGTTCTTC. Full variable domain (outside the CDR3, taken from reference TRBV9 and TRBJ2-1): DSGVTQTPKHLITATGQRVTLRCSPRSGDLSVYWYQQSLDQGLQFLIQYYNGEERAKGNILERFSAQQFPDLHSELNLSSLELGDSALYFCASSVGTNNEQFFGPGTRLTVL.

CDR3 amino acids: CASSISGRGDNEQFF. DNA of the CDR3: TGTGCCAGTAGTATAAGCGGCAGGGGCGACAATGAGCAGTTCTTC. This sequence joins TRBV19 and TRBJ2-1, with D tentatively TRBD1 (6 bases). The CDR3 runs 15 residues. Germline CDR1 reads LNHDA; CDR2 reads SQIVND (reference sequence). Deletions cut 2 bases from V and 5 bases from J, with 13 bases between.

J is TRBJ1-4 and V is TRBV19; no firm D call. Trimming removed 5 bases from V and 0 bases from J, with 10 bases in between. Germline V CDR1 and CDR2: LNHDA, SQIVND (reference sequence). This CDR3 has 15 amino acids. The CDR3 DNA sequence: TGTGCCAGTAGTCTTCAGCCGGCAACTAATGAAAAACTGTTTTTT. Residues: CASSLQPATNEKLFF. Variable domain in full (rest from reference TRBV19 and TRBJ1-4): DGGITQSPKYLFRKEGQNVTLSCEQNLNHDAMYWYRQDPGQGLRLIYYSQIVNDFQKGDIAEGYSVSREKKESFPLTVTSAQKNPTAFYLCASSLQPATNEKLFFGSGTQLSVL.

The CDR3 DNA reads as TGTGCCAGCAGTTTAAAAATGGTGGGTCTTGCGGGAGCCCGCTCCTACGAGCAGTACTTC. Protein sequence: CASSLKMVGLAGARSYEQYF. The chain is built from TRBV28 and TRBJ2-7; 7 nucleotides match TRBD2. This CDR3 is built from 20 residues. CDR1 is MDHEN, CDR2 SYDVKM, per germline. With 2 bases clipped from V and 0 bases from J, the junction kept 19 bases outside the gene matches.

The V and J genes are TRBV18 and TRBJ2-1; either TRBD1 or TRBD2 may supply D (5 bases each). V lost 0 bases and J 5 bases, leaving 11 bases between the germline ends. The germline V gene has CDR1 KGHSH and CDR2 LQKENI. This CDR3 has 15 amino acids. CDR3 region: CASSPPLWGNNEQFF. The CDR3 coding sequence is TGTGCCAGCTCACCACCATTATGGGGGAACAATGAGCAGTTCTTC.

The chain recombines TRBV7-2 with TRBJ1-5; 7 bases match TRBD1. The V and J ends lost 5 bases and 5 bases, in that order; junction bases with no gene match: 3. CDR1 and CDR2 from the germline V gene are SGHTA and FQGNSA. The CDR3 extends over 13 amino acids. CDR3: CASSPQGDQPQHF. The CDR3 region has the DNA TGTGCCAGCAGCCCGCAGGGGGATCAGCCCCAGCATTTT.

This clone was seen a single time. CDR3 in DNA: TGTGCCAGCAGTTACTCATCGGTATACAATGAGCAGTTCTTC. Its translation is CASSYSSVYNEQFF. The chain couples TRBV6-6 to TRBJ2-1; D is undetermined. Germline CDR1 reads MNHNY; CDR2 reads SVGAGI (reference sequence). V was pared by 0 bases and J by 4 bases, with 7 bases between. The length of the CDR3 is 14 residues.

The rearrangement uses TRBV10-3 and TRBJ2-5, with 9 bases aligning to TRBD2. Trimming took 2 bases from V and 4 from J; bases not matched to a gene: 11. The CDR3 runs to 17 residues. CDR1 ENHRY and CDR2 SYGVKD come from the germline V gene. CDR3 nucleotides: TGTGCCATCAGTGAGCCTATAGCGGGAGAGGAACGAGAGACCCAGTACTTC. It encodes CAISEPIAGEERETQYF.

The rearrangement joins TRBV18 to TRBJ2-1, with D uncertain. Germline CDR1 reads KGHSH; CDR2 reads LQKENI. V gave up 6 bases and J gave up 2 bases, with 14 bases separating them. CDR3 length: 15 residues. The CDR3 here is CASSLRSKTYNEQFF. CDR3 in DNA: TGTGCCAGCTCCTTGAGATCTAAAACCTACAATGAGCAGTTCTTC.

CDR3 protein: CASRPAGIPYGYTF. The CDR3 nucleotides are TGTGCCAGCAGACCCGCAGGGATCCCCTATGGCTACACCTTC. The V gene is TRBV28, the J gene TRBJ1-2; TRBD1 might be the D (5 bases). In germline, CDR1 is MDHEN, CDR2 SYDVKM. Between the trimmed V and J ends, which lost 6 bases and 4 bases, there was a span of 15 bases. This CDR3 region has 14 residues.

This chain links TRBV18 with TRBJ2-5, with D perhaps matching TRBD2 (6 bases). Germline V gene sequence: CDR1 KGHSH, CDR2 LQKENI. The CDR3 runs to 14 residues. Trimming removed 3 bases at V and 2 bases at J, with 10 bases between. CDR3: CASSPLSGQETQYF. CDR3 sequence (DNA): TGTGCCAGCTCACCCCTTAGCGGACAAGAGACCCAGTACTTC.

The rearrangement joins TRBV30 to TRBJ2-4; no clear D gene. There are 11 residues in the CDR3. The germline V and J ends were trimmed by 3 bases and 12 bases, with 12 bases remaining between them. CDR1 GTSNPN and CDR2 SVGIG come from the germline V gene (reference sequence). The CDR3, as DNA: TGTGCCTGGAGGGGCGCCCGGGCTCAGTACTTC. Residues: CAWRGARAQYF.

This clone was detected once. V is TRBV13 and J is TRBJ2-3; D might be TRBD2 (5 bases). Germline lookup yields CDR1 PRHDT and CDR2 FYEKMQ (reference sequence). V gave up 6 bases and J gave up 4 bases, with 14 bases separating them. The CDR3 extends over 14 amino acids. CDR3 loop: CASRSGGGADTQYF. CDR3 DNA: TGTGCCAGCAGATCCGGAGGTGGAGCAGATACGCAGTATTTT.

The gene calls are TRBV19 and TRBJ2-1, with 11 positions matching TRBD2. With 2 bases clipped from V and 9 bases from J, the junction kept 15 bases outside the gene matches. The CDR3 runs 18 residues. Germline CDR1 LNHDA, CDR2 SQIVND (reference sequence). CDR3 in DNA: TGTGCCAGTAGTATATGGGCTAGCGGGAGGTACGGAGAGAGTGAGCAGTTCTTC. Translation gives CASSIWASGRYGESEQFF. The full variable domain, its missing parts supplied by reference TRBV19 and TRBJ2-1, is DGGITQSPKYLFRKEGQNVTLSCEQNLNHDAMYWYRQDPGQGLRLIYYSQIVNDFQKGDIAEGYSVSREKKESFPLTVTSAQKNPTAFYLCASSIWASGRYGESEQFFGPGTRLTVL.